Following are 28 T cell receptor beta chains from one sample sequenced in a study of blood T cell repertoires in COVID-19. Here immunoSEQ multiplex PCR was the method, and the copy in TCRdb shows in-frame clones only, minus some. The data contain around 300,000 clones, 90% of them singletons. Sequences were obtained from PBMCs or T cells enriched from blood (not recorded which). Receptor source: a woman between 18 and 29 years old with acute COVID-19.

The CDR3, as DNA: TGTGCCAGCAGTCAACTAGCGGGAGAACGAAACACCGGGGAGCTGTTTTTT. Translating it yields CASSQLAGERNTGELFF. V gene TRBV27 combines with J gene TRBJ2-2; 11 nucleotides match TRBD2. Germline assignment: CDR1 MNHEY and CDR2 SMNVEV (reference sequence). With V trimmed by 5 bases and J by 2 bases, 7 bases remained unmatched. The CDR3 loop spans 17 amino acids.

The chain combines TRBV10-2 with TRBJ2-6; the match to TRBD1 covers 7 bases. CDR1 and CDR2 from the germline V gene are WSHSY and SAAADI. V was clipped by 4 bases and J by 0 bases; unmatched bases: 3. The CDR3 contains 16 residues. The CDR3 protein is CASSGQGVSGANVLTF. The CDR3 DNA reads TGCGCCAGCAGTGGACAGGGCGTCTCTGGGGCCAACGTCCTGACTTTC.

The chain has TRBV4-1 and TRBJ1-4, with D tentatively TRBD1 (5 bases). With 1 base removed from V and 11 bases from J, the gap between germline ends came to 26 bases. The germline V gene encodes CDR1 MGHRA and CDR2 YSYEKL. This CDR3 is built from 18 residues. DNA for the CDR3: TGCGCCAGCAGCCAAGCACGTTACTTCCGGGACCCGGGGGGGAAACTGTTTTTT. Amino acid sequence: CASSQARYFRDPGGKLFF.

V is TRBV4-1 and J is TRBJ2-1, with D possibly TRBD1 on 5 matching bases. This CDR3 spans 14 amino acids. Germline CDR1 and CDR2: MGHRA and YSYEKL. Trimming left V 3 bases short and J 3 bases short, with 9 bases between. The DNA for the CDR3 is TGCGCCAGCAGCCAGGAGACAGACTACAATGAGCAGTTCTTC. Encoded protein: CASSQETDYNEQFF.

The chain recombines TRBV11-2 with TRBJ2-1; the match to TRBD2 covers 7 bases. V gave up 8 bases and J gave up 4 bases; unmatched junction bases: 17. The CDR3 is made up of 17 amino acids. The germline V gene has CDR1 SGHAT and CDR2 FQNNGV. The CDR3 loop is CASHPRRGLTLYNEQFF. The DNA for the CDR3 is TGTGCCAGCCACCCCCGGAGGGGACTAACCCTATACAATGAGCAGTTCTTC.

This rearrangement joins TRBV15 to TRBJ2-2, with 9 nucleotides matching TRBD1. J gave up 3 bases and V 6 bases, and 2 bases lay outside the gene matches. Germline CDR1 reads LNHNV; CDR2 reads YYDKDF (reference sequence). The CDR3 runs 14 residues. The CDR3 DNA sequence: TGTGCCACCAGACAGGGGGCGGACACCGGGGAGCTGTTTTTT. It is translated as CATRQGADTGELFF. Based on the CDR3 plus reference TRBV15 and TRBJ2-2, the full variable domain is DAMVIQNPRYQVTQFGKPVTLSCSQTLNHNVMYWYQQKSSQAPKLLFHYYDKDFNNEADTPDNFQSRRPNTSFCFLDIRSPGLGDTAMYLCATRQGADTGELFFGEGSRLTVL.

This clone showed up just once. The rearrangement uses TRBV6-2 or TRBV6-3 and TRBJ2-7; no clear D gene. There are 13 residues in the CDR3. Germline CDR1 is MNHEY and CDR2 is SVGEGT. The V end lost 2 bases, the J end lost 0 bases, and 5 bases lay between the germline ends. CDR3 coding DNA: TGTGCCAGCAGTTACACAACCTCCTACGAGCAGTACTTC. It encodes CASSYTTSYEQYF.

The chain uses TRBV4-2 and TRBJ1-2, with D possibly matching TRBD1 (5 bases). Trimming removed 1 base at V and 4 bases at J, with 19 bases between. The CDR3 is 17 amino acids. The germline gives CDR1 LGHNA, CDR2 YNFKEQ. CDR3 protein: CASSQVGTGSRSYGYTF. The CDR3 DNA follows: TGTGCCAGCAGCCAAGTAGGTACAGGTAGCAGGAGCTATGGCTACACCTTC.

This sequence joins TRBV7-6 and TRBJ2-7; 7 bases are a match to TRBD2. This CDR3 is built from 15 residues. Unmatched junction bases numbered 6, after V lost 0 bases and J lost 4 bases. Per the germline V gene, CDR1 is SGHVS and CDR2 is FNYEAQ. CDR3 in amino acids: CASSLAAGVQYEQYF. CDR3 sequence (DNA): TGTGCCAGCAGCTTAGCGGCGGGGGTTCAGTACGAGCAGTACTTC. The complete variable domain, with remaining parts taken from reference TRBV7-6 and TRBJ2-7, reads GAGVSQSPRYKVTKRGQDVALRCDPISGHVSLYWYRQALGQGPEFLTYFNYEAQQDKSGLPNDRFSAERPEGSISTLTIQRTEQRDSAMYRCASSLAAGVQYEQYFGPGTRLTVT.

This clone was counted a single time. This chain links TRBV7-9 with TRBJ2-1; a possible D gene is TRBD1 (6 bases). Per the germline V gene, CDR1 is SEHNR and CDR2 is FQNEAQ (reference sequence). Deletions cut 6 bases from V and 3 bases from J, with 15 bases between. The length of the CDR3 is 15 residues. The CDR3, as DNA: TGTGCCAGCAGACCGAACAGGGAGAACTACAATGAGCAGTTCTTC. Translation gives CASRPNRENYNEQFF.

The CDR3 region is CASSESGSVGEQFF. Written as DNA, the CDR3 is TGTGCCAGCAGTGAAAGCGGGAGCGTTGGGGAGCAGTTCTTC. The chain combines TRBV6-4 with TRBJ2-1, with TRBD2 identical over 8 bases. This CDR3 is 14 amino acids long. Germline assignment: CDR1 MRHNA and CDR2 SNTAGT. J gave up 10 bases and V 3 bases, and 8 bases lay outside the gene matches.

This chain uses TRBV10-2 with TRBJ2-3; 8 bases are a match to TRBD2. The CDR3 runs to 14 residues. In germline, CDR1 is WSHSY, CDR2 SAAADI. V shed 7 bases and J 3 bases; nucleotides not matched to a gene: 6. This chain's CDR3 is CASTGLASTDTQYF. In DNA, the CDR3 is TGCGCCAGCACAGGACTAGCTTCGACAGATACGCAGTATTTT.

The chain employs TRBV4-2 and TRBJ1-2; 7 positions agree with TRBD1. CDR3 length: 17 residues. With V trimmed by 0 bases and J by 4 bases, 11 bases remained unmatched. In germline, CDR1 is LGHNA, CDR2 YNFKEQ. CDR3: CASSQDLRGGDIYGYTF. As DNA, the CDR3 is TGTGCCAGCAGCCAAGATCTTAGAGGGGGCGACATCTATGGCTACACCTTC.

The V gene is TRBV5-4, the J gene TRBJ1-2, with 10 bases lining up with TRBD1. V trimming: 4 bases; J trimming: 4 bases; junction bases outside the gene matches: 7. Germline values: CDR1 SGHNT, CDR2 YYREEE (reference sequence). This CDR3 contains 15 residues. CDR3 in DNA: TGTGCCAGCAGCCCTGGACAGGGGGGGTCCTATGGCTACACCTTC. Its translation is CASSPGQGGSYGYTF.

The V and J genes are TRBV12-3 or TRBV12-4 and TRBJ2-1; TRBD2 agrees at 8 bases. The J segment lost 10 bases and the V segment lost 7 bases, leaving 3 bases of the junction unmatched. The CDR3 has 11 residues. The CDR3 is CASNIAGEQFF. CDR3 DNA: TGTGCCAGCAACATAGCGGGGGAGCAGTTCTTC.

The gene calls are TRBV29-1 and TRBJ2-5, with a tentative D call TRBD1 (7 bases). CDR1 SQVTM and CDR2 ANQGSEA come from the germline V gene. Trimming stripped 6 bases from V and 2 bases from J, with 10 bases between. The CDR3 contains 12 residues. In DNA form, the CDR3 reads TGCAGCGTCGCGGGACAGCAAGAGACCCAGTACTTC. This sequence encodes CSVAGQQETQYF.

This clone has only one observation. This chain connects TRBV5-6 to TRBJ2-2, with D hard to call. Per germline, CDR1 SGHDT and CDR2 YYEEEE. V was cut by 5 bases and J by 6 bases, with 17 bases left in between. The CDR3 consists of 15 residues. The CDR3 region has the DNA TGTGCCAGCAGTTCTACGAGGCAACCTCCCGGGGAGCTGTTTTTT. This translates into CASSSTRQPPGELFF.

The rearrangement links TRBV15 to TRBJ2-7, with a tentative D call TRBD2 (6 bases). There are 13 residues in the CDR3. The germline CDR1 and CDR2 sequences are LNHNV and YYDKDF (reference sequence). V lost 5 bases and J 11 bases, leaving 19 bases between the germline ends. CDR3 coding DNA: TGTGCCACCAGCGTCGGCGGGGTAGCGGTTAAGTACTTC. Protein sequence: CATSVGGVAVKYF.

The genes are TRBV5-1 and TRBJ2-1; TRBD2 matches 12 bases. With V trimmed by 6 bases and J by 12 bases, 10 bases remained unmatched. Per germline, CDR1 SGHRS and CDR2 YFSETQ. This CDR3 has 14 amino acids. In DNA, the CDR3 is TGCGCCAGCACACTAGCGGGAGGTACAATGGTGCAGTTCTTC. This encodes CASTLAGGTMVQFF. The full variable domain, its missing parts supplied by reference TRBV5-1 and TRBJ2-1, is KAGVTQTPRYLIKTRGQQVTLSCSPISGHRSVSWYQQTPGQGLQFLFEYFSETQRNKGNFPGRFSGRQFSNSRSEMNVSTLELGDSALYLCASTLAGGTMVQFFGPGTRLTVL.

The chain links TRBV6-6 to TRBJ2-7, with 8 bases matching TRBD1. CDR3 length equals 15 residues. V lost 0 bases, J lost 4 bases, and 5 bases stayed unmatched. Germline CDR1 reads MNHNY; CDR2 reads SVGAGI (reference sequence). CDR3 sequence reads: CASSYSTGAGYEQYF. The DNA for the CDR3 is TGTGCCAGCAGTTACTCGACAGGGGCGGGGTACGAGCAGTACTTC.

This clone showed up just once. The J gene is TRBJ1-1, the V gene TRBV30, with D maybe TRBD1 (6 bases). Trimming shortened V by 3 bases and J by 0 bases, and 11 bases separated the two germline ends. Germline lookup yields CDR1 GTSNPN and CDR2 SVGIG (reference sequence). This CDR3 is built from 14 residues. DNA for the CDR3: TGTGCCTGGAGCCGGGGACATCTGAACACTGAAGCTTTCTTT. It encodes CAWSRGHLNTEAFF.

In regard to this clone: Just one base apart from a much larger clone, this may be a read error. The identical CDR3 is also encoded by other nucleotide sequences in the sample. The chain carries TRBV7-3 and TRBJ1-1; D is possibly TRBD1 (5 bases). CDR1 is SGHTA and CDR2 is FQGTGA in the germline V gene. CDR3 length: 13 amino acids. Trimming stripped 2 bases from V and 3 bases from J, with 7 bases between. Written as DNA, the CDR3 is TGTGCCAGCAGCTTAGGGGGGGACACTGAAGCTTTCTTT. Amino acids: CASSLGGDTEAFF.

The genes are TRBV7-2 and TRBJ2-7, with 7 bases that match TRBD2. This CDR3 contains 15 residues. Germline loops: CDR1 SGHTA, CDR2 FQGNSA. The trim removed 3 bases at V and 3 bases at J, leaving 8 bases unmatched. The CDR3, as DNA: TGTGCCAGCAGCTTCGGTGGCGGGAGCAGCTACGAGCAGTACTTC. This codes for CASSFGGGSSYEQYF.

The chain recombines TRBV24-1 with TRBJ2-1; a possible D gene is TRBD2 (7 bases). Germline V gives CDR1 KGHDR, CDR2 SFDVKD. V shed 1 base and J shed 7 bases, with 13 bases lying between them. The CDR3 totals 15 residues. CDR3 sequence: CATSDFTGGPNEQFF. CDR3 bases: TGTGCCACCAGTGATTTCACGGGGGGCCCTAATGAGCAGTTCTTC.

This sequence joins TRBV4-2 and TRBJ2-7; the match to TRBD2 covers 9 bases. V shed 0 bases, J shed 0 bases, and the junction held 0 bases outside the gene matches. Germline values: CDR1 LGHNA, CDR2 YNFKEQ. The CDR3 contains 15 residues. The CDR3 region has the DNA TGTGCCAGCAGCCAAGAGACTAGCGGCTCCTACGAGCAGTACTTC. This codes for CASSQETSGSYEQYF.

V is TRBV6-2 or TRBV6-3 and J is TRBJ2-7, with 10 bases lining up with TRBD2. Trimming took 6 bases from V and 0 from J; bases not matched to a gene: 32. Germline V CDR1 and CDR2: MNHEY, SVGEGT. The CDR3 is 24 amino acids. The CDR3 here is CASSPRAGYDVGLAAGSSSYEQYF. CDR3 nucleotide sequence: TGTGCCAGCAGCCCCCGGGCAGGGTATGATGTTGGACTAGCGGCAGGTTCGAGCTCCTACGAGCAGTACTTC.

Of note for this clone: This sample includes further DNA sequences coding for the same CDR3. The gene calls are TRBV19 and TRBJ1-5; no firm D call. From germline, CDR1 is LNHDA and CDR2 SQIVND (reference sequence). V dropped 3 bases and J dropped 0 bases, with 6 bases sitting between them. This CDR3 has 14 residues. CDR3 coding DNA: TGTGCCAGTAGTATTGTTTATAGCAATCAGCCCCAGCATTTT. This codes for CASSIVYSNQPQHF. The variable domain in full, with the rest retrieved from reference TRBV19 and TRBJ1-5, is DGGITQSPKYLFRKEGQNVTLSCEQNLNHDAMYWYRQDPGQGLRLIYYSQIVNDFQKGDIAEGYSVSREKKESFPLTVTSAQKNPTAFYLCASSIVYSNQPQHFGDGTRLSIL.

The V call is TRBV4-3, the J call TRBJ2-5; 12 nucleotides align to TRBD2. This CDR3 has 17 residues. V shed 0 bases, J shed 3 bases, and the junction held 5 bases outside the gene matches. Germline lookup yields CDR1 LGHNA and CDR2 YSLEER. The CDR3 reads CASSQDWSSGREETQYF. The CDR3 DNA reads as TGCGCCAGCAGCCAAGATTGGTCTAGCGGGAGGGAAGAGACCCAGTACTTC.